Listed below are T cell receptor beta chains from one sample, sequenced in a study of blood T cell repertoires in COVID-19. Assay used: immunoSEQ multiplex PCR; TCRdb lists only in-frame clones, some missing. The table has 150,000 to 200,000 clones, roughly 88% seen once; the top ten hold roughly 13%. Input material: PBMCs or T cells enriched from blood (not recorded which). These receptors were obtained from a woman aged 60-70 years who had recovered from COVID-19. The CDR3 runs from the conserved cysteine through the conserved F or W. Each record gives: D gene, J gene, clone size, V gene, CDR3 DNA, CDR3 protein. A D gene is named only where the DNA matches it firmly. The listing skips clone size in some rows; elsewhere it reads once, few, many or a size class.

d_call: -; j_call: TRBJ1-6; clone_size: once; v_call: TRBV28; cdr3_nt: TGTGCCAGCAGCATCACAGGTCCGGCCCTTCGCTCCTATAATTCACCCCTCCACTTT; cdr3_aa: CASSITGPALRSYNSPLHF
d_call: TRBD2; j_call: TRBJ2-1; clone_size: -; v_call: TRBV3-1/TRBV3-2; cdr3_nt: TGTGCCAGCAGCCAACCGCTAGCGGGAGGGGAGCAGTTCTTC; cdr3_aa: CASSQPLAGGEQFF
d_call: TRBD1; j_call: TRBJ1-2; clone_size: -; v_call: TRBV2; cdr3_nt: TGTGCCAGCACCGTGACAGGGATGGCTTATGGCTACACCTTC; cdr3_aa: CASTVTGMAYGYTF
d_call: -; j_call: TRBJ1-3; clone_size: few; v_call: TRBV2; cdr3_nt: TGTGCCAGCAGTGAGTTTGGGACAAGGAGATCTGGAAACACCATATATTTT; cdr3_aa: CASSEFGTRRSGNTIYF
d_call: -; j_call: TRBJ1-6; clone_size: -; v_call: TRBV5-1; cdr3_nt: TGCGCCAGCAGCTTGGATCCCGGTTCACCCCTCCACTTT; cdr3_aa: CASSLDPGSPLHF
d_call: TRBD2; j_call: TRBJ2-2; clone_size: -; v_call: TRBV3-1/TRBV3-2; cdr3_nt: TGTGCCAGCAGCCCTGGGACTAGCGGGGATGCCGGGGAGCTGTTTTTT; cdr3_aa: CASSPGTSGDAGELFF
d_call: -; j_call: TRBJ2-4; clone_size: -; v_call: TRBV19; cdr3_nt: TGTGCCAGTAGTCGAGGACAGCCCGAGAACATTCAGTACTTC; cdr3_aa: CASSRGQPENIQYF
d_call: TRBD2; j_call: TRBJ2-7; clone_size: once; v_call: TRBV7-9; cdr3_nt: TGTGCCAGCAGCTTCGGCGGGGGGGCGTTCGAGCAGTACTTC; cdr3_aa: CASSFGGGAFEQYF
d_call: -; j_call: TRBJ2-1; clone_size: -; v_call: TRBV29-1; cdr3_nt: TGCAGCGTTCTATTACCCGGGCAGGGCTACAATGAGCAGTTCTTC; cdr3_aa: CSVLLPGQGYNEQFF
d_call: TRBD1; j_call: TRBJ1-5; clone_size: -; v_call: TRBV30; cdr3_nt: TGTGCCTGGGGAACAGGGGTCGATCAGCCCCAGCATTTT; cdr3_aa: CAWGTGVDQPQHF
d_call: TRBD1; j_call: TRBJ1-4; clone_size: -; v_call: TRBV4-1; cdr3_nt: TGCGCCAGCAGCCGGACTGGACAGGGGGCGCCGAAATTTGAAAAACTGTTTTTT; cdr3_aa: CASSRTGQGAPKFEKLFF
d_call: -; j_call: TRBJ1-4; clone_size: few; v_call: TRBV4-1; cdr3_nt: TGCGCCAGCAGCCAAAATTACAGCCCAACTAATGAAAAACTGTTTTTT; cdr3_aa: CASSQNYSPTNEKLFF
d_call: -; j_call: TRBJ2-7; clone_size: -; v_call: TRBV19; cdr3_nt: TGTGCCAGTAGTATCTCGGGCTACGAGCAGTACTTC; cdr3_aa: CASSISGYEQYF
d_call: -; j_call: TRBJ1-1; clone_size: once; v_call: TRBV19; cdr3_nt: TGTGCCAGCACGACCCAAGCAGGGACTTTCGGGACTGAAGCTTTCTTT; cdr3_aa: CASTTQAGTFGTEAFF
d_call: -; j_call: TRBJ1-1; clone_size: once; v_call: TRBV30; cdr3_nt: TGTGCCTGGAGTGTACAGGTGGGCACTGAAGCTTTCTTT; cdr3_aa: CAWSVQVGTEAFF
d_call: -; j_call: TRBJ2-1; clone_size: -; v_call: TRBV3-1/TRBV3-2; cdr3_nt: TGTGCCAGCAGCCAAGGATCCGGGACTTACATCAATGAGCAGTTCTTC; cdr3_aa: CASSQGSGTYINEQFF
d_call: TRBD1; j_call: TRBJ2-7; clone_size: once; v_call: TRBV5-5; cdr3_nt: TGTGCCAGCAGCTTGGTTGTTGGCACAGGGGCCTACGAGCAGTACTTC; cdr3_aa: CASSLVVGTGAYEQYF
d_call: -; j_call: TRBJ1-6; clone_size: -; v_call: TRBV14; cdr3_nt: TGTGCCAGCAGCCCCGGGACTGTCTCACCCCTCCACTTT; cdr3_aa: CASSPGTVSPLHF
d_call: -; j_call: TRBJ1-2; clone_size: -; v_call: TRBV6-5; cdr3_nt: TGTGCCAGCAGTCAGAGGGGAGGGGATGGCTACACCTTC; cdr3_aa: CASSQRGGDGYTF
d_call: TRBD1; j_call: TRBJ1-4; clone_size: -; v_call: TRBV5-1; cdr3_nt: TGCGCCAGCAGCCGGGGACAGGAGAGCGAAAAACTGTTTTTT; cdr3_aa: CASSRGQESEKLFF
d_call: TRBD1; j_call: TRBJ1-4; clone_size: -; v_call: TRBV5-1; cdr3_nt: TGCGCCAGCAGCCCGACAGGGACTAATGAAAAACTGTTTTTT; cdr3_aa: CASSPTGTNEKLFF
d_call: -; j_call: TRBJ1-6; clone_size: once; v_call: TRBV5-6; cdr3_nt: TGTGCCAGCAGCTTGCCTAGCCTTAATTCACCCCTCCACTTT; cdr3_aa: CASSLPSLNSPLHF
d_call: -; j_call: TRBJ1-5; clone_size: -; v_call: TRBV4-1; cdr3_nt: TGCGCCAGCAGCCATGACACGCGCAATCAGCCCCAGCATTTT; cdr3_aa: CASSHDTRNQPQHF
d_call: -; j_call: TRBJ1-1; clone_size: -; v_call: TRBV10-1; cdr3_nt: TGCGCCAGCAGATCGGACAGGAACACTGAAGCTTTCTTT; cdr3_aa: CASRSDRNTEAFF
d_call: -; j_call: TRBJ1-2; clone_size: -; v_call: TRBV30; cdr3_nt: TGTGCCTGGGGACACCCAACAGGGATTTCGTCCTATGGCTACACCTTC; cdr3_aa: CAWGHPTGISSYGYTF
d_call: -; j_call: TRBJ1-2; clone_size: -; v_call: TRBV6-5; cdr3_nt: TGTGCCAGCTGCAGTTACTCGGGGGGCAACTATGGCTACACCTTC; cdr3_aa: CASCSYSGGNYGYTF
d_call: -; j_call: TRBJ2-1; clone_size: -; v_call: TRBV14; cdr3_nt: TGTGCCAGCAGTGGGGGCCTCAATGAGCAGTTCTTC; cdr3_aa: CASSGGLNEQFF
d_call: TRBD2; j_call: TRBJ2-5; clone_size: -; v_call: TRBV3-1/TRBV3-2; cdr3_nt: TGTGCCAGCAGTCAAGGCGTCGCGGGAGGGCCTGGGACCCAGTACTTC; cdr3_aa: CASSQGVAGGPGTQYF
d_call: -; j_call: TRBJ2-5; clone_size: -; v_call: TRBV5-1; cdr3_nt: TGCGCCAGCAGCTTGGCACTAGCAGGAGAGACCCAGTACTTC; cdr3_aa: CASSLALAGETQYF
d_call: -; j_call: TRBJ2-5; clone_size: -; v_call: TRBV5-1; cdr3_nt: TGCGCCAGCAGCTTGGTATCTTCGGGGGACCCAGAGACCCAGTACTTC; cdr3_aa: CASSLVSSGDPETQYF
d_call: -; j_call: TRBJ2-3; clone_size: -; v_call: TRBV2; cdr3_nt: TGTGCCAGCAGTGATTCTTGGGGGGCAGATACGCAGTATTTT; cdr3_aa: CASSDSWGADTQYF
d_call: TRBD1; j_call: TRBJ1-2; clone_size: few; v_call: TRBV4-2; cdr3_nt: TGTGCCAGCAGCCAAGTGGGCGGACAGGGACATGGCTACACCTTC; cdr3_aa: CASSQVGGQGHGYTF
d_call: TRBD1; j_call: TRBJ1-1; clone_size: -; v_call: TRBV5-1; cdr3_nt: TGCGCCAGCAGCTTAATGGGACAGGGGGACACTGAAGCTTTCTTT; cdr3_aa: CASSLMGQGDTEAFF
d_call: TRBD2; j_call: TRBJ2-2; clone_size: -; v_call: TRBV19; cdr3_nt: TGTGCCAGTAGTATACTAGCGGGGGCGAACACCGGGGAGCTGTTTTTT; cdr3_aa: CASSILAGANTGELFF
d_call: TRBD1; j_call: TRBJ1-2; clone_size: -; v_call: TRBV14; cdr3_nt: TGTGCCAGCAGCCAAGTGACAGGGGGCTCATACTATGGCTACACCTTC; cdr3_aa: CASSQVTGGSYYGYTF
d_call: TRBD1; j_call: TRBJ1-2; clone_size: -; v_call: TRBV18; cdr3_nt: TGTGCCAGCTCACCCCGGACAGGGACCTATGGCTACACCTTC; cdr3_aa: CASSPRTGTYGYTF
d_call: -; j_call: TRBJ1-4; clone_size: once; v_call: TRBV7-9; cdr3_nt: TGTGCCAGCAGCCAACGACAGGTTGGGAACGAAAAACTGTTTTTT; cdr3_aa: CASSQRQVGNEKLFF
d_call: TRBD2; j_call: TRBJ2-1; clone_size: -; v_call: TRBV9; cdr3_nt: TGTGCCAGCAGCCCCCGACTAGCGGGGTACAATGAGCAGTTCTTC; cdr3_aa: CASSPRLAGYNEQFF
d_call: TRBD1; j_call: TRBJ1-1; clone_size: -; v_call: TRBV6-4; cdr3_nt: TGTGCCAGCAGTGCCGGACAGGGGGCTTCGGAGAACACTGAAGCTTTCTTT; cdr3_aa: CASSAGQGASENTEAFF
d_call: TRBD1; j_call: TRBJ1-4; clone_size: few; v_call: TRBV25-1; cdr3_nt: TGTGCCAGCAGTGGGGACAGCTTCGCAACTAATGAAAAACTGTTTTTT; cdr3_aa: CASSGDSFATNEKLFF